One sample yielded the 27 T cell receptor beta chains listed below, sequenced in a study of graft-versus-host responses after intestinal transplantation (dated by TCRdb to the early 2020s). For these receptors, no antigen is known. Taken with the paper, the label for time point translates to: cells obtained before transplantation from donor or recipient. The library was obtained by the immunoSEQ multiplex PCR assay. As stored in TCRdb, this immuneACCESS dataset retains in-frame rearrangements with V and J assigned. A fraction of the clones does not appear; measured against another copy, unresolved V genes explain less than half of the discrepancy, and the remainder lacks a known reason. This sample is represented by about 39,000 clones; 90% to 95% of them were singletons. The ten largest clones add up to around 0.2% of the sample. The sequencing used unstimulated CD8+ T cells sorted from spleen or lymph node cells, collected before transplant. The source of these receptors is a human donor who was the organ donor for an intestinal transplant.

J is TRBJ1-1 and V is TRBV7-9, with unresolved D. The V gene lost 1 base and the J gene lost 5 bases, with 11 bases spanning the gap. This CDR3 is built from 14 residues. The germline V gene has CDR1 SEHNR and CDR2 FQNEAQ (reference sequence). The CDR3 nucleotides read TGTGCCAGCAGCTTAGATCCGGGTTTTACTGAAGCTTTCTTT. Its translation is CASSLDPGFTEAFF.

The chain uses TRBV10-1 and TRBJ1-1; D not resolved. Per the germline V gene, CDR1 is WNHNN and CDR2 is SYGVQD (reference sequence). The CDR3 runs to 18 residues. V lost 3 bases and J lost 2, with 22 bases in between. CDR3 loop: CASSDGVRRVILNTEAFF. CDR3 DNA sequence: TGCGCCAGCAGTGATGGCGTTCGTAGGGTGATCCTAAACACTGAAGCTTTCTTT.

The rearrangement joins TRBV7-9 to TRBJ1-2; D is unresolved. CDR1 is SEHNR and CDR2 is FQNEAQ in the germline V gene (reference sequence). V lost 3 bases to trimming and J lost 6 bases, with 14 bases between them. CDR3 size: 14 residues. The chain's CDR3 is CASSLVSGTNGYTF. As DNA, the CDR3 is TGTGCCAGCAGCTTGGTGTCAGGAACAAATGGCTACACCTTC.

This chain connects TRBV28 to TRBJ1-5; D not certain. Germline V gene sequence: CDR1 MDHEN, CDR2 SYDVKM. The V and J ends lost 2 bases and 2 bases respectively, with 19 bases between them. This CDR3 has 18 residues. The CDR3 loop reads CASSLGGVMGYGNQPQHF. CDR3 DNA: TGTGCCAGCAGTTTAGGAGGAGTGATGGGATATGGCAATCAGCCCCAGCATTTT.

This rearrangement joins TRBV6-1 to TRBJ2-1; 9 bases agree with TRBD2. CDR1 and CDR2 (germline): MNHNS, SASEGT. This CDR3 has 16 residues. J gave up 0 bases and V 3 bases, and 3 bases lay outside the gene matches. CDR3 nucleotides: TGTGCCAGCAGTGATACAGCGGGGGGCTCCTACAATGAGCAGTTCTTC. It translates to CASSDTAGGSYNEQFF.

The chain has TRBV9 and TRBJ2-2; 12 bases fit TRBD1. V lost 5 bases and J lost 5; bases outside the gene matches: 16. The CDR3 runs 19 residues. Germline loops: CDR1 SGDLS, CDR2 YYNGEE. This CDR3 is CASSDSIVGQGARTGELFF. The CDR3 nucleotides read TGTGCCAGCAGTGATTCTATCGTGGGACAGGGGGCGAGAACCGGGGAGCTGTTTTTT.

The chain links TRBV4-2 to TRBJ2-2, with D uncertain. The germline V and J ends were trimmed by 0 bases and 4 bases, with 15 bases remaining between them. Per germline, CDR1 LGHNA and CDR2 YNFKEQ. The CDR3 covers 17 residues. The CDR3 loop is CASSQEWLLRGTGELFF. Written as DNA, the CDR3 is TGTGCCAGCAGCCAAGAGTGGCTCCTGCGTGGCACCGGGGAGCTGTTTTTT.

This sequence joins TRBV7-3 and TRBJ2-5, with 9 bases lining up with TRBD1. In germline, CDR1 is SGHTA, CDR2 FQGTGA. This CDR3 has 14 residues. With V trimmed by 5 bases and J by 3 bases, 4 bases remained unmatched. The CDR3 is CASSETGGEETQYF. The CDR3 DNA follows: TGTGCCAGCAGCGAAACAGGGGGCGAAGAGACCCAGTACTTC.

The chain employs TRBV29-1 and TRBJ1-2, with no clear D. CDR1 is SQVTM, CDR2 ANQGSEA, per germline. This CDR3 has 14 amino acids. Deletions cut 0 bases from V and 6 bases from J, with 14 bases between. DNA for the CDR3: TGCAGCGTTGAAGATCGGCCCGGGCTCGATGGCTACACCTTC. Its protein is CSVEDRPGLDGYTF.

The gene calls are TRBV6-5 and TRBJ2-1, with a tentative D call TRBD1 (5 bases). CDR3 length: 12 residues. V lost 2 bases and J 6 bases, leaving 5 bases between the germline ends. The V gene's germline CDR1 is MNHEY and CDR2 SVGAGI. CDR3 bases: TGTGCCAGCAGTTACCAGGGCAATGAGCAGTTCTTC. This codes for CASSYQGNEQFF.

This chain joins TRBV5-6 and TRBJ2-5; 11 bases agree with TRBD1. The J segment lost 0 bases and the V segment lost 4 bases, leaving 8 bases of the junction unmatched. The CDR3 is made up of 17 amino acids. Germline CDR1 reads SGHDT; CDR2 reads YYEEEE. In nucleotides, the CDR3 is TGTGCCAGCAGCCCTTGGACAGGGGGCGCCTACCAAGAGACCCAGTACTTC. Translating gives CASSPWTGGAYQETQYF. Based on the CDR3 plus reference TRBV5-6 and TRBJ2-5, the full variable domain is DAGVTQSPTHLIKTRGQQVTLRCSPKSGHDTVSWYQQALGQGPQFIFQYYEEEERQRGNFPDRFSGHQFPNYSSELNVNALLLGDSALYLCASSPWTGGAYQETQYFGPGTRLLVL.

The rearrangement links TRBV4-1 to TRBJ1-2; 8 bases line up with TRBD1. Germline assignment: CDR1 MGHRA and CDR2 YSYEKL. The CDR3 totals 16 residues. The J segment lost 4 bases and the V segment lost 0 bases, leaving 7 bases of the junction unmatched. In DNA form, the CDR3 reads TGCGCCAGCAGCCAAGATCAGGCGGACAGGGTCTATGGCTACACCTTC. Residues: CASSQDQADRVYGYTF.

This rearrangement joins TRBV27 to TRBJ1-2; D unresolved. This CDR3 has 13 residues. The germline V and J ends were trimmed by 0 bases and 2 bases, with 4 bases remaining between them. Germline V lookup: CDR1 MNHEY, CDR2 SMNVEV (reference sequence). The CDR3 sequence is CASSLSPNYGYTF. The CDR3 DNA reads TGTGCCAGCAGTTTATCTCCAAACTATGGCTACACCTTC.

This clone was seen just once. The chain couples TRBV9 to TRBJ2-2; 10 bases align to TRBD1. CDR3 size: 15 residues. The J segment lost 6 bases and the V segment lost 5 bases, leaving 7 bases of the junction unmatched. Germline CDR1 SGDLS, CDR2 YYNGEE. CDR3 DNA sequence: TGTGCCAGCAGTCGACCGGGACAGGGGCCCGGGGAGCTGTTTTTT. Amino acids: CASSRPGQGPGELFF.

The genes are TRBV7-2 and TRBJ2-5; 11 bases are shared with TRBD2. The length of the CDR3 is 16 residues. Per the germline V gene, CDR1 is SGHTA and CDR2 is FQGNSA. V trimming: 1 base; J trimming: 5 bases; junction bases outside the gene matches: 6. CDR3 sequence reads: CASSLGLAGSSETQYF. CDR3 nucleotides: TGTGCCAGCAGCTTAGGACTAGCGGGGTCCTCGGAGACCCAGTACTTC.

The rearrangement joins TRBV30 to TRBJ1-1; D possibly corresponds to TRBD1 (6 bases). Trimming removed 0 bases at V and 4 bases at J, with 9 bases between. Germline CDR1 GTSNPN, CDR2 SVGIG (reference sequence). The CDR3 has 13 residues. Here the CDR3 reads CAWSVQGITEAFF. The CDR3, as DNA: TGTGCCTGGAGTGTACAGGGAATCACTGAAGCTTTCTTT.

The CDR3 loop reads CASSHDPYEQYF. The CDR3 DNA follows: TGTGCCAGCAGTCACGACCCCTACGAGCAGTACTTC. The chain is built from TRBV6-1 and TRBJ2-7; the D is unclear. Trimming took 5 bases from V and 2 from J, leaving 7 bases between them. Per germline, CDR1 MNHNS and CDR2 SASEGT. CDR3 size: 12 residues.

This clone has a single count. This sequence joins TRBV7-6 and TRBJ1-6; 9 bases map to TRBD1. Unmatched junction bases numbered 4, after V lost 2 bases and J lost 8 bases. The germline V gene encodes CDR1 SGHVS and CDR2 FNYEAQ. This CDR3 spans 15 amino acids. The CDR3 here is CASSLHRDRDSPLHF. CDR3 nucleotides: TGTGCCAGCAGCTTACACCGGGACAGGGATTCACCCCTCCACTTT.

Concerning this clone itself: The junction does not match germline at one end; this may be a read error. The chain employs TRBV7-9 and TRBJ2-5; TRBD1 might be the D (5 bases). Germline V gives CDR1 SEHNR, CDR2 FQNEAQ (reference sequence). The CDR3 has 12 amino acids. CDR3 DNA sequence: TGTGCCAGCAGCTCAGGCCCAGGGATTGGGAACTTC. Protein sequence: CASSSGPGIGNF.

V gene TRBV28 combines with J gene TRBJ1-5; D is unresolved. V was cut by 2 bases and J by 7 bases, with 3 bases left in between. The length of the CDR3 is 11 residues. CDR1 MDHEN and CDR2 SYDVKM come from the germline V gene. The CDR3 here is CASSLGQPQHF. CDR3 bases: TGTGCCAGCAGTTTAGGGCAGCCCCAGCATTTT.

V is TRBV19 and J is TRBJ1-1; 9 bases map to TRBD1. Germline CDR1 LNHDA, CDR2 SQIVND (reference sequence). J was trimmed by 5 bases and V by 5 bases; bases with no gene match: 9. There are 15 residues in the CDR3. The CDR3 spells CASSSRQGGWTEAFF. CDR3 in DNA: TGTGCCAGTAGTTCACGACAGGGGGGGTGGACTGAAGCTTTCTTT.

The chain has TRBV2 and TRBJ2-2; 10 bases line up with TRBD2. The CDR3 has 16 amino acids. With V trimmed by 3 bases and J by 6 bases, 7 bases remained unmatched. The V gene's germline CDR1 is SNHLY and CDR2 FYNNEI. CDR3 nucleotide sequence: TGTGCCAGCAGTGACGCCGAGCGGGGGGGCCCCGGGGAGCTGTTTTTT. Translated: CASSDAERGGPGELFF.

The chain joins TRBV15 to TRBJ2-2, with a tentative D call TRBD1 (7 bases). The V gene's germline CDR1 is LNHNV and CDR2 YYDKDF (reference sequence). CDR3 length: 15 amino acids. Trimming pared 7 bases from V and 3 bases from J, leaving 15 bases between. CDR3 DNA: TGTGCCACCATGGGCGACAGGGAGGACACCGGGGAGCTGTTTTTT. As protein: CATMGDREDTGELFF.

V gene TRBV25-1 combines with J gene TRBJ1-3, with D perhaps matching TRBD1 (5 bases). Trimming left V 5 bases short and J 8 bases short, with 10 bases between. The V gene's germline CDR1 is MGHDK and CDR2 SYGVNS. The CDR3 runs to 12 residues. The CDR3 region has the DNA TGTGCCAGCAGTACAACAGGAGACACCATATATTTT. It translates to CASSTTGDTIYF.

The chain carries TRBV28 and TRBJ1-6, with D unclear. The CDR3 is 13 amino acids. The V end lost 3 bases, the J end lost 7 bases, and 7 bases lay between the germline ends. The germline V gene has CDR1 MDHEN and CDR2 SYDVKM. The CDR3 nucleotides are TGTGCCAGCAGTTTTCGTTCCAATTCACCCCTCCACTTT. Residues: CASSFRSNSPLHF.

The CDR3 DNA sequence: TGTGTCCTCAGGGGGCTGACGAACACTGAAGCTTTCTTT. Translated, it gives CVLRGLTNTEAFF. The chain combines TRBV7-9 with TRBJ1-1; TRBD1 matches at 8 bases. This CDR3 is 13 amino acids long. Germline CDR1 SEHNR, CDR2 FQNEAQ (reference sequence).

The J gene is TRBJ1-1, the V gene TRBV5-1; perhaps TRBD1 as D (5 bases). Germline V gene sequence: CDR1 SGHRS, CDR2 YFSETQ. The CDR3 extends over 15 amino acids. Deletions cut 0 bases from V and 3 bases from J, with 12 bases between. CDR3 in amino acids: CASSLGGSRYTEAFF. CDR3 DNA: TGCGCCAGCAGCTTGGGGGGGTCTCGGTACACTGAAGCTTTCTTT.